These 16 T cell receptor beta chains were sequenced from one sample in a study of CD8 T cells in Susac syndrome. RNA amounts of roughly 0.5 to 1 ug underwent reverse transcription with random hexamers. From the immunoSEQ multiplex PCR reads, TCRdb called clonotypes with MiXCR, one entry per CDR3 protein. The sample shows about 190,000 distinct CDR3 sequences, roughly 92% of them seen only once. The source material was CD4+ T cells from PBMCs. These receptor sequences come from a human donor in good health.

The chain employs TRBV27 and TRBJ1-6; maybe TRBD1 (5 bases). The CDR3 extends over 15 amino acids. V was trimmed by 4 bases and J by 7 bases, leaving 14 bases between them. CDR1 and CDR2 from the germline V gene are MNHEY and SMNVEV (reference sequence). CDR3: CASSSFGHKNSPLHF. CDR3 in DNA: TGTGCCAGCAGTTCATTTGGACACAAAAATTCACCCCTCCACTTT.

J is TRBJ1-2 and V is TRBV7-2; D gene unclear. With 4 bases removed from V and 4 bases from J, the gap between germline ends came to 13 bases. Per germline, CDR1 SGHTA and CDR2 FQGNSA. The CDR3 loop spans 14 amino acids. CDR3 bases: TGTGCCAGCAGCTCGGACTGGTGGGGCTATGGCTACACCTTC. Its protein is CASSSDWWGYGYTF.

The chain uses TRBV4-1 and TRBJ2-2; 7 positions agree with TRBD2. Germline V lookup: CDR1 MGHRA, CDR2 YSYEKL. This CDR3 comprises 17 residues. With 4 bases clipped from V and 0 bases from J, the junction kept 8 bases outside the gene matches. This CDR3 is CASSRGGAASNTGELFF. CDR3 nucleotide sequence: TGCGCCAGCAGCCGGGGAGGGGCAGCCTCGAACACCGGGGAGCTGTTTTTT.

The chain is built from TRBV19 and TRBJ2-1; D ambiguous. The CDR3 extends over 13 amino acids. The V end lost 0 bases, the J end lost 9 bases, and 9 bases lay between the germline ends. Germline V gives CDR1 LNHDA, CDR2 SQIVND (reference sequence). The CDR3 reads CASSIDGSSEQFF. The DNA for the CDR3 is TGTGCCAGTAGTATAGACGGCAGCTCTGAGCAGTTCTTC.

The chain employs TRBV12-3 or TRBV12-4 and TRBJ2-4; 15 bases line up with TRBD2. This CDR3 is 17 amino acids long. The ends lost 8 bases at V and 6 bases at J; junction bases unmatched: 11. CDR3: CASSGLAGGPDGNIQYF. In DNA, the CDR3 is TGTGCCAGCTCCGGACTAGCGGGGGGGCCGGATGGAAACATTCAGTACTTC.

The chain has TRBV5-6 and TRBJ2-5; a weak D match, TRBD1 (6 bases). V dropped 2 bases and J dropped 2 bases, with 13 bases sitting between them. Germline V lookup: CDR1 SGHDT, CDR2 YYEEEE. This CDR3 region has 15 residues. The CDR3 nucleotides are TGTGCCAGCAGCTTAATCGTAGGGGGACAAGAGACCCAGTACTTC. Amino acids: CASSLIVGGQETQYF. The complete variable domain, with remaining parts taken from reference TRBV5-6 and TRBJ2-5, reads DAGVTQSPTHLIKTRGQQVTLRCSPKSGHDTVSWYQQALGQGPQFIFQYYEEEERQRGNFPDRFSGHQFPNYSSELNVNALLLGDSALYLCASSLIVGGQETQYFGPGTRLLVL.

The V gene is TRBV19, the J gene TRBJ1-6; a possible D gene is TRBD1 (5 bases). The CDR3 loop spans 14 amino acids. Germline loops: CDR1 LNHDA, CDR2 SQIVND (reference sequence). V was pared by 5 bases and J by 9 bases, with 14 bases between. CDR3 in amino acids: CASSPRDRGSPLHF. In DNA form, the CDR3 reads TGTGCCAGTAGTCCCCGGGACCGGGGTTCACCCCTCCACTTT.

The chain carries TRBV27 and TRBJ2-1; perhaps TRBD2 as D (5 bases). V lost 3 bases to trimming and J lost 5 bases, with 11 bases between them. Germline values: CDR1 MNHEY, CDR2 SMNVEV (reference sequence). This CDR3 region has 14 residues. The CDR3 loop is CASSFRSGDNEQFF. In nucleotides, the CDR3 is TGTGCCAGCAGTTTTCGGTCCGGGGACAATGAGCAGTTCTTC.

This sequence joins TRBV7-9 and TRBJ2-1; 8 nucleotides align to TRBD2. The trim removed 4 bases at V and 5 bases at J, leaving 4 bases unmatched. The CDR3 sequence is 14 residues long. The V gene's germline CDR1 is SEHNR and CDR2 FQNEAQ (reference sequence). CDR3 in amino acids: CASSWGLVDNEQFF. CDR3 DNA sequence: TGTGCCAGCAGCTGGGGACTAGTAGACAATGAGCAGTTCTTC.

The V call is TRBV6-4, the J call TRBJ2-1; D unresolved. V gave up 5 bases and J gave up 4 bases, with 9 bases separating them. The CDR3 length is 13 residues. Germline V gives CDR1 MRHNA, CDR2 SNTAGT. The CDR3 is CASSPNGYNEQFF. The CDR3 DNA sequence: TGTGCCAGCAGTCCGAACGGTTACAATGAGCAGTTCTTC.

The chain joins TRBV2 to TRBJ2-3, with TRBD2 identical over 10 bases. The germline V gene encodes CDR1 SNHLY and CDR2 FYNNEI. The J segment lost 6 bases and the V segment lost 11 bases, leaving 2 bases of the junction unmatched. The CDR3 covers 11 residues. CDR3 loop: CASLAGDTQYF. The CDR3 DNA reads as TGTGCCTCACTAGCGGGGGATACGCAGTATTTT.

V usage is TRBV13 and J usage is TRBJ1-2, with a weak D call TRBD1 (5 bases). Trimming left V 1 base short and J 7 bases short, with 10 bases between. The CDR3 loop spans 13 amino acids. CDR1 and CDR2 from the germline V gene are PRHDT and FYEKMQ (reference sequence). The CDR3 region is CASSLEGAIGYTF. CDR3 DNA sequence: TGTGCCAGCAGCTTAGAAGGGGCTATTGGCTACACCTTC.

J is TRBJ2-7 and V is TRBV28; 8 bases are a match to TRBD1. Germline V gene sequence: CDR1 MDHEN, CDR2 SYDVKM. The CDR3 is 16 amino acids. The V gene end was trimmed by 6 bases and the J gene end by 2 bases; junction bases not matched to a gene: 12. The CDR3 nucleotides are TGTGCCAGCAGCCAGGGGACAGGACCCACCGCCTACGAGCAGTACTTC. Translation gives CASSQGTGPTAYEQYF.

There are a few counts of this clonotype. The CDR3 region is CASSLVNGPSGEQYF. The DNA of the CDR3 is TGCGCCAGCAGCTTGGTCAACGGGCCTTCGGGGGAGCAGTACTTC. This sequence joins TRBV5-1 and TRBJ2-7; possibly TRBD2 for D (5 bases). Germline V CDR1 and CDR2: SGHRS, YFSETQ. The CDR3 is made up of 15 amino acids. V was trimmed by 0 bases and J by 7 bases, leaving 17 bases between them.

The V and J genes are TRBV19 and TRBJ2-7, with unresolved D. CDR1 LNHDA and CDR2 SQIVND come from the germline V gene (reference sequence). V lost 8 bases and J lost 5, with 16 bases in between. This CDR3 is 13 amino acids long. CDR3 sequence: CASHLRIRDEQYF. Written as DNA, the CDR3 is TGTGCCAGTCACCTAAGGATAAGGGACGAGCAGTACTTC.

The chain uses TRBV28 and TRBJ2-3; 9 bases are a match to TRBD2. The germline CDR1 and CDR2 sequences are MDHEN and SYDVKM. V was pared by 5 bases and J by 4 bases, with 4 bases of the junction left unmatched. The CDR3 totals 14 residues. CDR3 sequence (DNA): TGTGCCAGCAGTCGCGGGGGGGCCCCAGATACGCAGTATTTT. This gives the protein CASSRGGAPDTQYF. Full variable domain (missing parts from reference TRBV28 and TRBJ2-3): DVKVTQSSRYLVKRTGEKVFLECVQDMDHENMFWYRQDPGLGLRLIYFSYDVKMKEKGDIPEGYSVSREKKERFSLILESASTNQTSMYLCASSRGGAPDTQYFGPGTRLTVL.